These 22 T cell receptor beta chains were sequenced from one sample in a study of blood T cell repertoires in COVID-19. Method: immunoSEQ multiplex PCR; TCRdb's copy keeps in-frame clones and lacks some. This sample has tens of thousands of clones, with 75% to 85% found just once. Sequenced sample: peripheral blood. Receptor source: a woman aged 60-75 years with acute or convalescent COVID-19.

CDR3 in DNA: TGTGCCAGCAGCCGGGCTAGCGGGGGGGCGCTGAAGACCCAGTACTTC. This gives the protein CASSRASGGALKTQYF. The chain employs TRBV6-4 and TRBJ2-5, with 12 bases aligning to TRBD2. Germline trimming cut 6 bases from V and 6 bases from J; bases unmatched to any gene: 11. CDR1 MRHNA and CDR2 SNTAGT come from the germline V gene. The CDR3 is 16 residues long.

The gene calls are TRBV7-2 and TRBJ1-2, with D unclear. The CDR3 length is 13 residues. With 1 base removed from V and 2 bases from J, the gap between germline ends came to 5 bases. Germline V gene sequence: CDR1 SGHTA, CDR2 FQGNSA. The CDR3 here is CASSLGGNYGYTF. Here the CDR3 DNA reads TGTGCCAGCAGCTTAGGAGGGAACTATGGCTACACCTTC. Complete variable domain (other parts from reference TRBV7-2 and TRBJ1-2): GAGVSQSPSNKVTEKGKDVELRCDPISGHTALYWYRQSLGQGLEFLIYFQGNSAPDKSGLPSDRFSAERTGGSVSTLTIQRTQQEDSAVYLCASSLGGNYGYTFGSGTRLTVV.

This chain links TRBV12-3 or TRBV12-4 with TRBJ2-7, with D unresolved. This CDR3 has 12 residues. Trimming removed 6 bases at V and 5 bases at J, with 11 bases between. CDR3: CASSRTTHEQYF. The CDR3 DNA reads TGTGCCAGCAGCCGTACTACGCACGAGCAGTACTTC.

V usage is TRBV18 and J usage is TRBJ1-6; 7 positions agree with TRBD1. This CDR3 comprises 15 residues. The junction had 7 bases not matched to a gene; V was cut back by 5 bases and J by 6 bases. Germline lookup yields CDR1 KGHSH and CDR2 LQKENI. In DNA form, the CDR3 reads TGTGCCAGCTCAAACCGGGACAGCCTTAATTCACCCCTCCACTTT. This encodes CASSNRDSLNSPLHF.

The chain recombines TRBV24-1 with TRBJ2-2; TRBD2 aligns across 11 bases. Trimming cost V 2 bases and J 2 bases; bases outside gene matches: 6. This CDR3 is built from 18 residues. Germline V gene lookup returns CDR1 KGHDR and CDR2 SFDVKD. CDR3 bases: TGTGCCACCAGTGATTCCGGGACTAGCGGTATCAACACCGGGGAGCTGTTTTTT. Translated, it gives CATSDSGTSGINTGELFF.

V usage is TRBV4-1 and J usage is TRBJ1-2; TRBD1 matches 8 bases. Trimming at V came to 5 bases and at J to 8 bases, leaving 16 bases not matched to a gene. CDR3 size: 16 residues. CDR1 and CDR2 (germline): MGHRA, YSYEKL. In nucleotides, the CDR3 is TGCGCCAGCAGCGTAAGCCTAGGACAGGGATGGGGAGGCTACACCTTC. This translates into CASSVSLGQGWGGYTF.

The rearrangement uses TRBV18 and TRBJ2-5, with D perhaps matching TRBD2 (5 bases). CDR3 size: 14 residues. The V gene lost 3 bases and the J gene lost 1 base, with 9 bases spanning the gap. Germline CDR1 KGHSH, CDR2 LQKENI. CDR3 protein: CASSPGLSQETQYF. The CDR3 bases are TGTGCCAGCTCACCCGGACTGTCCCAAGAGACCCAGTACTTC.

This clone was detected only a few times. The CDR3 loop reads CASGRDSYSTDTQYF. In DNA form, the CDR3 reads TGTGCCAGCGGCCGGGACAGCTATAGCACAGATACGCAGTATTTT. This chain links TRBV6-5 with TRBJ2-3, with TRBD1 identical over 7 bases. The CDR3 is made up of 15 amino acids. The germline CDR1 and CDR2 sequences are MNHEY and SVGAGI. V trimming: 8 bases; J trimming: 0 bases; junction bases outside the gene matches: 8.

The gene calls are TRBV7-3 and TRBJ2-2; 7 nucleotides match TRBD2. Germline V gives CDR1 SGHTA, CDR2 FQGTGA. This CDR3 is built from 17 residues. V dropped 1 base and J dropped 2; count of bases not matched to a gene: 7. CDR3 DNA sequence: TGTGCCAGCAGCTTAAGTCTGGCTAGCGGAAACACCGGGGAGCTGTTTTTT. Translating gives CASSLSLASGNTGELFF. Looking up the rest from reference TRBV7-3 and TRBJ2-2 gives the full variable domain: GAGVSQTPSNKVTEKGKYVELRCDPISGHTALYWYRQSLGQGPEFLIYFQGTGAADDSGLPNDRFFAVRPEGSVSTLKIQRTERGDSAVYLCASSLSLASGNTGELFFGEGSRLTVL.

V gene TRBV5-1 combines with J gene TRBJ1-2, with TRBD1 matching 10 bases. Germline V gives CDR1 SGHRS, CDR2 YFSETQ. This CDR3 is 15 amino acids long. Trimming took 4 bases from V and 9 from J; bases not matched to a gene: 12. This CDR3 is CASSDPGTGVLSYTF. DNA for the CDR3: TGCGCCAGCAGCGACCCCGGGACAGGGGTTCTTAGCTACACCTTC.

The chain recombines TRBV5-1 with TRBJ2-7; 8 bases map to TRBD1. Germline V lookup: CDR1 SGHRS, CDR2 YFSETQ. Trimming removed 2 bases from V and 2 bases from J; junction bases left unmatched: 3. The CDR3 has 14 amino acids. The DNA of the CDR3 is TGCGCCAGCAGCTTCCGGGACAGGACCTACGAGCAGTACTTC. This codes for CASSFRDRTYEQYF.

The genes are TRBV5-4 and TRBJ1-5, with 9 bases that match TRBD1. The V and J ends lost 3 bases and 4 bases, in that order; junction bases with no gene match: 5. Germline loops: CDR1 SGHNT, CDR2 YYREEE (reference sequence). This CDR3 is built from 15 residues. The chain's CDR3 is CASSSGQGPNQPQHF. CDR3 coding DNA: TGTGCCAGCAGCTCGGGACAGGGCCCTAATCAGCCCCAGCATTTT.

The chain has TRBV7-2 and TRBJ1-5; D call uncertain. Trimming pared 0 bases from V and 2 bases from J, leaving 11 bases between. The CDR3 has 16 residues. Germline-derived CDR1 and CDR2 are SGHTA and FQGNSA. The CDR3 nucleotides are TGTGCCAGCAGCTTAGCAGCAGGTTATGGCAATCAGCCCCAGCATTTT. The encoded protein is CASSLAAGYGNQPQHF.

This clone was detected only a few times. V usage is TRBV5-4 and J usage is TRBJ1-1, with TRBD1 matching 7 bases. V lost 7 bases, J lost 8 bases, and 8 bases stayed unmatched. Germline CDR1 is SGHNT and CDR2 is YYREEE (reference sequence). The CDR3 runs to 12 residues. The CDR3 region has the DNA TGTGCCAGCTGGAGACAGGGAAGCGAAGCTTTCTTT. Translated, it gives CASWRQGSEAFF. The complete variable domain, with remaining parts taken from reference TRBV5-4 and TRBJ1-1, reads ETGVTQSPTHLIKTRGQQVTLRCSSQSGHNTVSWYQQALGQGPQFIFQYYREEENGRGNFPPRFSGLQFPNYSSELNVNALELDDSALYLCASWRQGSEAFFGQGTRLTVV.

This chain uses TRBV5-6 with TRBJ2-2; 7 positions agree with TRBD1. Germline V gives CDR1 SGHDT, CDR2 YYEEEE. The V and J ends lost 3 bases and 6 bases, in that order; junction bases with no gene match: 5. The CDR3 runs to 14 residues. The CDR3, as DNA: TGTGCCAGCAGCTATACAGGGGCCGCCGGGGAGCTGTTTTTT. It codes for CASSYTGAAGELFF.

The chain has TRBV5-6 and TRBJ1-2, with TRBD1 matching 9 bases. V shed 0 bases, J shed 6 bases, and the junction held 6 bases outside the gene matches. Germline-derived CDR1 and CDR2 are SGHDT and YYEEEE. The CDR3 has 15 residues. The CDR3 loop is CASSLVWRTGDGYTF. The CDR3, as DNA: TGTGCCAGCAGCTTGGTCTGGCGGACAGGGGATGGCTACACCTTC.

This chain links TRBV3-1 (or the pseudogene TRBV3-2) with TRBJ1-1; D may be TRBD1 (5 bases). The CDR3 covers 14 residues. CDR1 and CDR2 from the germline V gene are LGHDT and YNNKEL (reference sequence). V shed 0 bases and J shed 11 bases, with 16 bases lying between them. CDR3 DNA: TGTGCCAGCAGCCAAGAGGGGGAGGGGCTGGCCGCTTTCTTT. Its protein product is CASSQEGEGLAAFF.

The chain joins TRBV27 to TRBJ1-2, with D perhaps TRBD1 (5 bases). The CDR3 runs 13 residues. Germline V gene data show CDR1 as MNHEY and CDR2 as SMNVEV (reference sequence). The ends were cut back, 4 bases at V and 5 bases at J, with 11 bases in the middle. CDR3 coding DNA: TGTGCCAGCAGTTACGGACAAAGTTATGGCTACACCTTC. Amino acid sequence: CASSYGQSYGYTF.

This clone appeared a few times. V gene TRBV14 combines with J gene TRBJ1-1; D is possibly TRBD1 (6 bases). The CDR3 extends over 14 amino acids. Germline loops: CDR1 SGHDN, CDR2 FVKESK. Trimming removed 4 bases at V and 4 bases at J, with 13 bases between. CDR3 region: CASSPRGGPTEAFF. Here the CDR3 DNA reads TGTGCCAGCAGCCCCCGGGGGGGCCCCACTGAAGCTTTCTTT.

This sequence joins TRBV28 and TRBJ2-1, with D unresolved. V was clipped by 4 bases and J by 6 bases, with 4 bases between them. In germline, CDR1 is MDHEN, CDR2 SYDVKM. The CDR3 runs to 11 residues. CDR3 residues: CASSSRNEQFF. The CDR3 coding sequence is TGTGCCAGCAGTTCGCGCAATGAGCAGTTCTTC.

V is TRBV7-5 and J is TRBJ1-5; TRBD1, the D gene given by the table, was not confirmed from the DNA. TRBV7-5 counts as a pseudogene. The CDR3 has 19 residues. The CDR3 loop reads CARSLPQGKRGYSNQPQHF. The CDR3 nucleotides read TGTGCCAGAAGCCTGCCCCAGGGGAAGAGGGGTTATAGCAATCAGCCCCAGCATTTT.

The V gene is TRBV29-1, the J gene TRBJ1-2; the D gene is possibly TRBD1 (6 bases). This CDR3 has 15 residues. CDR1 is SQVTM, CDR2 ANQGSEA, per germline. The germline V and J ends were trimmed by 1 base and 5 bases, with 17 bases remaining between them. CDR3 DNA sequence: TGCAGCGTTGAAGGTTGGGGACACCTGAGGTATGGCTACACCTTC. As protein: CSVEGWGHLRYGYTF.